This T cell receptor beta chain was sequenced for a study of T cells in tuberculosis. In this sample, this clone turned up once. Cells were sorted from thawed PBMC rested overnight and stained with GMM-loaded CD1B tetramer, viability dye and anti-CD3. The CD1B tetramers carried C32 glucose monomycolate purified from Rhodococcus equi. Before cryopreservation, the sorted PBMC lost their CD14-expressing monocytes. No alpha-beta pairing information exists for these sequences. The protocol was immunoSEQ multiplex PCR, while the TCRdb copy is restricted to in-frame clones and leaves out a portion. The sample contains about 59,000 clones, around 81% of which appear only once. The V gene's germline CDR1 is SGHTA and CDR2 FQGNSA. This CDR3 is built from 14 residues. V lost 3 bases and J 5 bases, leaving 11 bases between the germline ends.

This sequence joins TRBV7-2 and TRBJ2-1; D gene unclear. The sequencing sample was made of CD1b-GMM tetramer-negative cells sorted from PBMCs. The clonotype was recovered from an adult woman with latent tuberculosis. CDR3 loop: CASSFVQANNEQFF. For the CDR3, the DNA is TGTGCCAGCAGCTTTGTTCAAGCCAACAATGAGCAGTTCTTC.